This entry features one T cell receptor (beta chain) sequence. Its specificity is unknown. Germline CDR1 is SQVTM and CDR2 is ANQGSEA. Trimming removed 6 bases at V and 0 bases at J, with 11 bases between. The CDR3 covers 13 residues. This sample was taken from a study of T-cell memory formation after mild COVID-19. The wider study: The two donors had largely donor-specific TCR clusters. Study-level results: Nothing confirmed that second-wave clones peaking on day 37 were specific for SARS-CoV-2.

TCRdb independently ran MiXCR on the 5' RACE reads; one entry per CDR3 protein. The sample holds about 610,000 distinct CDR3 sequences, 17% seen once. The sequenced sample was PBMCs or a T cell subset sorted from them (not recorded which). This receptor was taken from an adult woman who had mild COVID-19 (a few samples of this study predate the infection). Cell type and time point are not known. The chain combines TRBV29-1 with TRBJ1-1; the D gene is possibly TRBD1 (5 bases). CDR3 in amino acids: CSVAGRMNTEAFF. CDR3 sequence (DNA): TGCAGCGTCGCGGGACGAATGAACACTGAAGCTTTCTTT.